Below, 31 T cell receptor beta chains from the same sample are listed, as sequenced in a study of T-cell memory formation after mild COVID-19. TCRdb analysed the 5' RACE reads with MiXCR anew, one entry per CDR3 protein. The profile covers 350,000 to 400,000 distinct CDR3 sequences, with around an eighth appearing a single time and roughly a fifth taken by the ten largest. Sequenced material: PBMCs or a T cell subset sorted from them (not recorded which). These receptors all come from a man younger than 30 who had mild COVID-19 (a few samples of this study predate the infection). Cell type and time point are not known.

Concerning this clonotype: A junction end diverges from the germline sequence, so it may reflect a read error. The chain combines TRBV3-1 with TRBJ2-1, with no clear D. The CDR3 is 13 amino acids. CDR1 and CDR2 (germline): LGHDT, YNNKEL (reference sequence). CDR3 protein: CASSQANRSPIIF. The CDR3 DNA is TGTGCCAGCAGCCAAGCCAATCGCTCACCCATTATCTTC.

There are a few counts of this clonotype. The CDR3 DNA is TGTGCCAGCAGCCCCCGGGCGGGGCCCCGAGGCGATACGCAGTATTTT. This codes for CASSPRAGPRGDTQYF. The rearrangement joins TRBV7-9 to TRBJ2-3; D perhaps matches TRBD2 (6 bases). Trimming shortened V by 5 bases and J by 6 bases, and 21 bases separated the two germline ends. There are 16 residues in the CDR3. Germline CDR1 and CDR2: SEHNR and FQNEAQ (reference sequence).

The rearrangement joins TRBV20-1 to TRBJ2-1, with TRBD2 matching over 8 bases. Germline V gene sequence: CDR1 DFQATT, CDR2 SNEGSKA (reference sequence). V lost 6 bases, J lost 6 bases, and 4 bases stayed unmatched. The CDR3 consists of 12 residues. CDR3 amino acids: CSANRGGNEQFF. In DNA form, the CDR3 reads TGCAGTGCCAACCGGGGGGGCAATGAGCAGTTCTTC.

This chain uses TRBV4-3 with TRBJ2-2; D gene uncertain. Germline V gene sequence: CDR1 LGHNA, CDR2 YSLEER. With 4 bases removed from V and 4 bases from J, the gap between germline ends came to 19 bases. There are 17 residues in the CDR3. CDR3 protein: CASSLRLYILSTGELFF. CDR3 coding DNA: TGCGCCAGCAGCCTGCGGCTCTACATTTTGAGCACCGGGGAGCTGTTTTTT.

This clonotype showed up just a few times. The V gene is TRBV20-1, the J gene TRBJ2-7; a weak D match, TRBD1 (5 bases). Germline V gene sequence: CDR1 DFQATT, CDR2 SNEGSKA (reference sequence). The V end lost 4 bases, the J end lost 5 bases, and 15 bases lay between the germline ends. CDR3 length equals 13 residues. Written as DNA, the CDR3 is TGCAGTGCTAAACGTGACAGTCACCACGAGCAGTACGTC. This encodes CSAKRDSHHEQYV.

Ten or more counts support this clonotype. The chain has TRBV5-6 and TRBJ2-7; weak D call: TRBD2 (7 bases). The CDR3 has 12 amino acids. The V gene's germline CDR1 is SGHDT and CDR2 YYEEEE. The V and J ends lost 2 bases and 6 bases respectively, with 9 bases between them. The CDR3 nucleotides read TGTGCCAGCAGCTTTCGGGGGGCCGAGCAGTACTTC. Translating it yields CASSFRGAEQYF.

The chain joins TRBV6-4 to TRBJ1-2; no firm D call. The CDR3 is 12 amino acids. The V gene's germline CDR1 is MRHNA and CDR2 SNTAGT. V was clipped by 10 bases and J by 2 bases, with 11 bases between them. CDR3 in amino acids: CATKDGNYGYTF. The CDR3 DNA is TGTGCCACTAAGGACGGGAACTATGGCTACACCTTC.

The chain combines TRBV7-2 with TRBJ2-1, with 16 nucleotides matching TRBD2. Germline-derived CDR1 and CDR2 are SGHTA and FQGNSA. The CDR3 has 18 residues. The trim removed 4 bases at V and 6 bases at J, leaving 9 bases unmatched. CDR3 sequence (DNA): TGTGCCAGCAGCTGGACCGGGACTAGCGGGGGGGCCGCCAATGAGCAGTTCTTC. It translates to CASSWTGTSGGAANEQFF.

The chain has TRBV20-1 and TRBJ1-2, with D perhaps TRBD1 (5 bases). The CDR3 has 12 amino acids. Trimming left V 4 bases short and J 2 bases short, with 8 bases between. In germline, CDR1 is DFQATT, CDR2 SNEGSKA (reference sequence). DNA for the CDR3: TGCAGTGCTAAAACAGGAAACTATGGCTACACCTTC. Its protein is CSAKTGNYGYTF.

The sample holds a few counts of this clonotype. This rearrangement joins TRBV7-9 to TRBJ1-2; no definite D call. V was cut by 3 bases and J by 1 base, with 15 bases left in between. This CDR3 is built from 16 residues. Germline V CDR1 and CDR2: SEHNR, FQNEAQ (reference sequence). The CDR3 protein is CASSFPLTDVNYGYTF. CDR3 in DNA: TGTGCCAGCAGCTTCCCCTTAACAGACGTTAACTATGGCTACACCTTC.

This clonotype was seen more than once but under ten times. The chain has TRBV6-1 and TRBJ2-1; 8 bases agree with TRBD1. Trimming removed 7 bases from V and 1 base from J; junction bases left unmatched: 3. From germline, CDR1 is MNHNS and CDR2 SASEGT. There are 14 residues in the CDR3. CDR3 sequence (DNA): TGTGCCAGCAAGAACAGGGGGTCCTACAATGAGCAGTTCTTC. This codes for CASKNRGSYNEQFF.

This clonotype came up a few times. The rearrangement joins TRBV5-1 to TRBJ1-1; 9 bases fit TRBD1. The germline V gene encodes CDR1 SGHRS and CDR2 YFSETQ. The trim removed 3 bases at V and 5 bases at J, leaving 11 bases unmatched. CDR3 length: 16 residues. The CDR3 region is CASSSQLDRGKTEAFF. The CDR3 region has the DNA TGCGCCAGCAGCTCCCAATTGGACAGGGGAAAAACTGAAGCTTTCTTT.

The sample holds a few counts of this clonotype. The J gene is TRBJ1-1, the V gene TRBV3-1, with D unclear. V was pared by 5 bases and J by 1 base, with 8 bases between. Germline V gene data show CDR1 as LGHDT and CDR2 as YNNKEL (reference sequence). The CDR3 has 13 amino acids. The CDR3 DNA reads as TGTGCCAGCAGCTTGAAAGAGAACACTGAAGCTTTCTTT. Its translation: CASSLKENTEAFF.

This chain links TRBV7-9 with TRBJ1-3; D remains unclear. Trimming took 7 bases from V and 1 from J, leaving 11 bases between them. This CDR3 is built from 14 residues. Germline-derived CDR1 and CDR2 are SEHNR and FQNEAQ (reference sequence). DNA for the CDR3: TGTGCCAGCACCAAACCGATTTCTGGAAACACCATATATTTT. Amino acid sequence: CASTKPISGNTIYF.

Ten or more counts support this clonotype. The chain is built from TRBV29-1 and TRBJ2-1, with D unclear. V dropped 6 bases and J dropped 5 bases, with 5 bases sitting between them. Germline V lookup: CDR1 SQVTM, CDR2 ANQGSEA. The CDR3 runs 10 residues. The CDR3 region has the DNA TGCAGCGTCTGGGACAATGAGCAGTTCTTC. This codes for CSVWDNEQFF.

CDR3 protein: CASSLEHAALGAFF. CDR3 coding DNA: TGTGCCAGCAGCTTAGAACACGCGGCCCTTGGAGCTTTCTTT. The rearrangement uses TRBV7-9 and TRBJ1-1, with D unclear. CDR3 size: 14 residues. In germline, CDR1 is SEHNR, CDR2 FQNEAQ (reference sequence). The V gene lost 1 base and the J gene lost 10 bases, with 16 bases spanning the gap.

This clonotype was seen only a few times. J is TRBJ2-5 and V is TRBV20-1; 11 nucleotides line up with TRBD2. The CDR3 extends over 17 amino acids. The V segment lost 1 base and the J segment 6 bases; nucleotides outside the gene matches: 13. Germline V gene data show CDR1 as DFQATT and CDR2 as SNEGSKA (reference sequence). CDR3 in DNA: TGCAGTGCTAGAGTTGCTAGCGGGGGGCCCGGAACCCAGACCCAGTACTTC. This gives the protein CSARVASGGPGTQTQYF.

This clonotype showed up just a few times. The J gene is TRBJ1-2, the V gene TRBV20-1; D is possibly TRBD1 (6 bases). V was trimmed by 1 base and J by 7 bases, leaving 28 bases between them. The CDR3 covers 18 residues. Germline V gene sequence: CDR1 DFQATT, CDR2 SNEGSKA (reference sequence). CDR3 loop: CSARAPLQGPLGSGGYTF. The CDR3, as DNA: TGCAGTGCTAGAGCCCCCCTACAGGGTCCACTTGGGTCGGGTGGCTACACCTTC.

The chain joins TRBV7-6 to TRBJ2-3; 9 bases are a match to TRBD2. Germline loops: CDR1 SGHVS, CDR2 FNYEAQ. The V and J ends lost 0 bases and 2 bases, in that order; junction bases with no gene match: 3. The CDR3 runs to 16 residues. The DNA for the CDR3 is TGTGCCAGCAGCTTAGCGAGCGGGGGGCTCACAGATACGCAGTATTTT. Protein sequence: CASSLASGGLTDTQYF.

The DNA of the CDR3 is TGTGCCAGCAGTTACTTAGGAGCGGCAGATACGCAGTATTTT. Its protein is CASSYLGAADTQYF. J is TRBJ2-3 and V is TRBV6-6; D perhaps matches TRBD2 (5 bases). Deletions cut 1 base from V and 4 bases from J, with 9 bases between. This CDR3 contains 14 residues. Germline V gives CDR1 MNHNY, CDR2 SVGAGI (reference sequence).

In this sample, this clonotype turned up a few times. The chain uses TRBV12-3 or TRBV12-4 and TRBJ2-2; TRBD2 agrees at 8 bases. V gave up 6 bases and J gave up 4 bases; unmatched junction bases: 10. This CDR3 comprises 16 residues. The CDR3: CASRKNAGGTTGELFF. CDR3 nucleotide sequence: TGTGCCAGCAGGAAAAACGCGGGGGGAACCACCGGGGAGCTGTTTTTT.

This clonotype was counted many times. The chain has TRBV5-1 and TRBJ2-2; D not resolved. The CDR3 length is 15 residues. Germline lookup yields CDR1 SGHRS and CDR2 YFSETQ. The ends were cut back, 4 bases at V and 6 bases at J, with 16 bases in the middle. Here the CDR3 reads CASSPTDAWAGELFF. The CDR3 nucleotides are TGCGCCAGCAGCCCGACGGACGCCTGGGCCGGGGAGCTGTTTTTT.

This clonotype has a handful of counts. V and J are TRBV6-2 or TRBV6-3 and TRBJ1-2; unclear D gene. Per germline, CDR1 MNHEY and CDR2 SVGEGT. Trimming left V 5 bases short and J 2 bases short, with 12 bases between. This CDR3 is built from 14 residues. For the CDR3, the DNA is TGTGCCAGCAGTAAACCCGGATACAACTATGGCTACACCTTC. Amino acids: CASSKPGYNYGYTF.

In this sample, this clonotype turned up a few times. The rearrangement joins TRBV6-2 or TRBV6-3 to TRBJ2-1, with TRBD2 matching 8 bases. The CDR3 extends over 15 amino acids. Germline values: CDR1 MNHEY, CDR2 SVGEGT. Trimming took 1 base from V and 7 from J; bases not matched to a gene: 6. The CDR3 loop is CASSYLGLGTNEQFF. The CDR3 coding sequence is TGTGCCAGCAGTTACTTGGGACTAGGTACGAATGAGCAGTTCTTC.

The sample holds one count of this clonotype. This sequence joins TRBV27 and TRBJ2-3; 9 nucleotides align to TRBD1. CDR1 MNHEY and CDR2 SMNVEV come from the germline V gene (reference sequence). There are 15 residues in the CDR3. The trim removed 7 bases at V and 3 bases at J, leaving 8 bases unmatched. CDR3 protein: CASNRGQGGTDTQYF. The CDR3 DNA follows: TGTGCCAGCAACAGGGGACAGGGAGGAACAGATACGCAGTATTTT.

CDR3 sequence reads: CASSQDRRTVLNTEAFF. CDR3 coding DNA: TGTGCCAGCAGCCAAGATCGAAGGACAGTCCTGAACACTGAAGCTTTCTTT. The chain has TRBV4-2 and TRBJ1-1, with a tentative D call TRBD1 (6 bases). Trimming pared 0 bases from V and 0 bases from J, leaving 14 bases between. The CDR3 has 17 amino acids. The germline V gene encodes CDR1 LGHNA and CDR2 YNFKEQ.

This clonotype was counted many times. The chain has TRBV7-2 and TRBJ2-3, with D uncertain. With 5 bases removed from V and 5 bases from J, the gap between germline ends came to 14 bases. This CDR3 comprises 14 residues. Germline-derived CDR1 and CDR2 are SGHTA and FQGNSA. The CDR3 region is CASSDPLDQDTQYF. CDR3 sequence (DNA): TGTGCCAGCAGCGATCCGCTAGACCAAGATACGCAGTATTTT.

The V call is TRBV7-9, the J call TRBJ1-4; weak D call: TRBD1 (5 bases). V lost 1 base to trimming and J lost 2 bases, with 17 bases between them. Germline assignment: CDR1 SEHNR and CDR2 FQNEAQ (reference sequence). The CDR3 extends over 18 amino acids. The DNA of the CDR3 is TGTGCCAGCAGCTTAGGAGGCTATGGGGGATTGACTAATGAAAAACTGTTTTTT. The encoded protein is CASSLGGYGGLTNEKLFF. Combining the CDR3 with reference TRBV7-9 and TRBJ1-4 gives the whole variable domain DTGVSQNPRHKITKRGQNVTFRCDPISEHNRLYWYRQTLGQGPEFLTYFQNEAQLEKSRLLSDRFSAERPKGSFSTLEIQRTEQGDSAMYLCASSLGGYGGLTNEKLFFGSGTQLSVL.

This clonotype showed up just a few times. The chain has TRBV6-2 or TRBV6-3 and TRBJ1-5; TRBD1 matches 9 bases. This CDR3 region has 17 residues. V lost 2 bases to trimming and J lost 5 bases; unmatched junction nucleotides: 10. Looked up from germline, CDR1 is MNHEY and CDR2 is SVGEGT. CDR3 coding DNA: TGTGCCAGCAGTTACCGGCGTCGACAGGGGGATCATCAGCCCCAGCATTTT. Protein sequence: CASSYRRRQGDHQPQHF.

Only a few counts were recorded for this clonotype. The CDR3 spells CASSFSGGAWEQYV. In DNA form, the CDR3 reads TGTGCCAGCAGCTTTAGCGGGGGGGCATGGGAGCAGTACGTC. V gene TRBV5-6 combines with J gene TRBJ2-7; 11 nucleotides line up with TRBD2. The trim removed 2 bases at V and 7 bases at J, leaving 5 bases unmatched. CDR1 and CDR2 (germline): SGHDT, YYEEEE. This CDR3 spans 14 amino acids.

This clonotype was detected only a few times. This chain uses TRBV5-1 with TRBJ2-3; D perhaps matches TRBD1 (5 bases). V was pared by 0 bases and J by 0 bases, with 11 bases between. Germline assignment: CDR1 SGHRS and CDR2 YFSETQ. The CDR3 is 16 amino acids. The CDR3 region is CASSLAVSGSTDTQYF. As DNA, the CDR3 is TGCGCCAGCAGCTTGGCCGTTTCAGGGAGCACAGATACGCAGTATTTT. The entire variable domain, with the rest obtained from reference TRBV5-1 and TRBJ2-3, is as follows: KAGVTQTPRYLIKTRGQQVTLSCSPISGHRSVSWYQQTPGQGLQFLFEYFSETQRNKGNFPGRFSGRQFSNSRSEMNVSTLELGDSALYLCASSLAVSGSTDTQYFGPGTRLTVL.